These T cell receptor beta chains were read from a single sample in a study of early T cells in non-severe SARS-CoV-2 infection. TCRdb passed the 5' RACE reads through MiXCR, listing each CDR3 protein once. The repertoire includes approximately 70,000 distinct CDR3 sequences, around 10% of them detected once, and around 4.5% sits in the top ten. Sequencing used whole blood. The receptors were gathered from an adult who was a healthcare worker with PCR-confirmed SARS-CoV-2 infection or an uninfected control (not recorded which). Both conserved end residues are part of each CDR3. A D gene is named only where the DNA matches it firmly. The size field is filled for only some rows; it gives once, few, many or a size class.

clone size	D gene	V gene	J gene	CDR3 DNA	CDR3 protein
many	TRBD1	TRBV11-2	TRBJ1-1	TGTGCCAGCAGCTTAGGGGAAATACAGGGGGCTGAAATCACTGAAGCTTTCTTT	CASSLGEIQGAEITEAFF
many	-	TRBV6-5	TRBJ1-5	TGTGCCAGCAGTTCCCAGGGAATTTACCAGCCCCAGCATTTT	CASSSQGIYQPQHF
many	-	TRBV7-9	TRBJ2-7	TGTGCCAGCAGCTCTCGGTTCAGTATGGGAGACTTCGAGCAGTACTTC	CASSSRFSMGDFEQYF
-	TRBD1	TRBV30	TRBJ1-2	TGTGCCTGGACCACTTGGACAGGGGTGAGCTACACCTTC	CAWTTWTGVSYTF
many	-	TRBV6-2/TRBV6-3	TRBJ2-3	TGTGCCAGCAGTTACCCATGGGCCACAGATACGCAGTATTTT	CASSYPWATDTQYF
many	-	TRBV7-9	TRBJ2-3	TGTGCCAGCAGCTCCTTCGACAGCCTCAAGAGGGATACGCAGTATTTT	CASSSFDSLKRDTQYF
few	-	TRBV7-9	TRBJ2-4	TGTGCCAGCAGCTTCCCGGGGTCTGGGTTTCAGTACTTC	CASSFPGSGFQYF
-	-	TRBV7-8	TRBJ2-3	TGTGCCAGCAGCTTAGCGGGAGTTGGGGATACGCAGTATTTT	CASSLAGVGDTQYF
many	-	TRBV3-1	TRBJ2-7	TGTGCCAGCAGCACCACCAACTCCTACGAGCAGTACTTC	CASSTTNSYEQYF
few	-	TRBV25-1	TRBJ1-1	TGTGCCAGCACCCAAAGGGGGGCATCGACTGAAGCTTTCTTT	CASTQRGASTEAFF
many	-	TRBV27	TRBJ2-3	TGTGCCAGCCAGGGAGGCCCAGATACGCAGTATTTT	CASQGGPDTQYF
-	TRBD1	TRBV29-1	TRBJ2-3	TGCAGCGTTCCACAGGGGAGCACAGATACGCAGTATTTT	CSVPQGSTDTQYF
-	TRBD1	TRBV20-1	TRBJ1-2	TGCAGTGCTAGGACAGGGGAGGACTATGGCTACACCTTC	CSARTGEDYGYTF
few	-	TRBV5-1	TRBJ2-1	TGCGCCAGCAGCTTGTGGACTAATGAGCAGTTCTTC	CASSLWTNEQFF
few	TRBD1	TRBV9	TRBJ1-2	TGTGCCAGCAGCGCAACGGACAGGAACTACTATGGCTACACCTTC	CASSATDRNYYGYTF
many	-	TRBV15	TRBJ2-6	TGTGCCACCAGCAGGCCCGGTTTGGCTGGGGCCAACGTCCTGACTTTC	CATSRPGLAGANVLTF
-	TRBD2	TRBV20-1	TRBJ2-5	TGCAGTGCCCCACTAGCGGGGAAAGAGACCCGGTACTTC	CSAPLAGKETRYF
-	TRBD1	TRBV6-1	TRBJ1-2	TGTGCCAGCAGTACATATCCCGGGACAGCGAACGGCTACACCTTC	CASSTYPGTANGYTF
-	TRBD2	TRBV19	TRBJ2-7	TGTGCCAGTAGCCTTCCGGGACTAGCGGGCTCGAGCTCCTACGAGCAGTACTTC	CASSLPGLAGSSSYEQYF
few	TRBD2	TRBV4-2	TRBJ2-7	TGTGCCAGCAGCCAAGAGGGGCTAGCGGGAGGGCCCCACGAGCAGTACTTC	CASSQEGLAGGPHEQYF
-	TRBD1	TRBV6-6	TRBJ1-2	TGTGCCAGCAGGCGGGACAGGGGGAAAGAAAATGGCTACACCTTC	CASRRDRGKENGYTF
few	TRBD1	TRBV6-4	TRBJ1-1	TGTGCCAGCAGTGCAAACAGGGGAAGCACTGAAGCTTTCTTT	CASSANRGSTEAFF
few	-	TRBV18	TRBJ2-3	TGTGCCAGCTCACTTAACCAGCTTCTAGATACGCAGTATTTT	CASSLNQLLDTQYF
many	-	TRBV7-3	TRBJ2-5	TGTGCCAGCAGCTTAACCCCCGACAAGCGCAGAGAGACCCAGTACTTC	CASSLTPDKRRETQYF
-	TRBD1	TRBV5-1	TRBJ1-1	TGCGCCAGCAGCCACAGGGGCGCGGTGAACACTGAAGCTTTCTTT	CASSHRGAVNTEAFF
many	TRBD1	TRBV5-1	TRBJ2-3	TGCGCCAGCAGCGGCCGGACAGGGCTCACAGATACGCAGTATTTT	CASSGRTGLTDTQYF
few	-	TRBV7-3	TRBJ1-1	TGTGCCAGCAGCTTATCAGTGGGGACTGAAGCTTTCTTT	CASSLSVGTEAFF
few	-	TRBV7-2	TRBJ1-4	TGTGCCAGCAGCTTAGCTTTGACTGGGCCAACTCAAAAACTGTTTTTT	CASSLALTGPTQKLFF
many	-	TRBV13	TRBJ2-7	TGTGCCAGCAGGCGGTCCTACGAGCAGTACTTC	CASRRSYEQYF
few	-	TRBV4-1	TRBJ2-3	TGCGCCAGCAGCCAAGATAGTAGGGCAGATACGCAGTATTTT	CASSQDSRADTQYF
many	-	TRBV18	TRBJ1-1	TGTGCCAGCTCACCACAGGTGAACACTGAAGCTTTCTTT	CASSPQVNTEAFF
-	TRBD2	TRBV6-5	TRBJ2-1	TGTGCCACCTCGGACTTAGCGGGGGGGCGTGAGCAGTTCTTC	CATSDLAGGREQFF
many	TRBD1	TRBV7-2	TRBJ2-1	TGTGCCAGCAGCTTGGACAGGGCCGACGGTGAGCAGTTCTTC	CASSLDRADGEQFF
few	-	TRBV2	TRBJ2-5	TGTGCCAGCACCGCGTTTAGGGGGCAAGAGACCCAGTACTTC	CASTAFRGQETQYF
few	TRBD1	TRBV7-2	TRBJ1-4	TGTGCCAGCGGTTTCCGGGACAGGGTTGAAAAACTGTTTTTT	CASGFRDRVEKLFF
few	-	TRBV19	TRBJ1-5	TGTGCCAGTAGTATGTTCGGCGGCCACAATCAGCCCCAGCATTTT	CASSMFGGHNQPQHF
few	-	TRBV27	TRBJ2-7	TGTGCCGCCGTGGATGGAGGGAGGCGCGAGCAGTACTTC	CAAVDGGRREQYF
-	TRBD1	TRBV11-2	TRBJ2-1	TGTGCCAGCAGCTTAAGGACAGGGAAGCAGTTCTTC	CASSLRTGKQFF
many	-	TRBV5-1	TRBJ2-5	TGCGCCAGCAGCTACCGGCAGGGCGAGACCCAGTACTTC	CASSYRQGETQYF
-	TRBD1	TRBV20-1	TRBJ1-5	TGCAGTGCACAGGGGGGTAGCAATCAGCCCCAGCATTTT	CSAQGGSNQPQHF
many	-	TRBV15	TRBJ1-1	TGTGCCACCAGCTTCGGACAGAACACTGAAGCTTTCTTT	CATSFGQNTEAFF
-	-	TRBV3-1	TRBJ2-3	TGTGCCAGCAGCCAAGACTCGGGAGCAGCAGATACGCAGTATTTT	CASSQDSGAADTQYF
many	-	TRBV7-9	TRBJ1-2	TGTGCCAGCAGCTTTACAGCTAACTATGGCTACACCTTC	CASSFTANYGYTF
few	-	TRBV6-1	TRBJ1-5	TGTGCCAGCAGCGACGGGCGCATTCAGCCCCAGCATTTT	CASSDGRIQPQHF
-	TRBD2	TRBV20-1	TRBJ2-7	TGCAGTGCTAGACCCAGACTAGCGGGAGTGGTCTACGAGCAGTACTTC	CSARPRLAGVVYEQYF
many	TRBD2	TRBV6-2/TRBV6-3	TRBJ2-5	TGTGCCAGCAGTAGCGGTCGACTCTCTAGCGGCCTCAAAGAGACCCAGTACTTC	CASSSGRLSSGLKETQYF
few	TRBD2	TRBV12-3/TRBV12-4	TRBJ2-3	TGTGCCAGCAGTCAAAGGGCTAGCGGGATCGGTGGGAGCACAGATACGCAGTATTTT	CASSQRASGIGGSTDTQYF
-	-	TRBV20-1	TRBJ2-3	TGCAGTGCTAGAGATATCGGGGTGGATACGCAGTATTTT	CSARDIGVDTQYF
-	-	TRBV11-2	TRBJ2-7	TGTACCAGCAGCCCAGCAGGGACCCTTTTCTACGAGCAGTACTTC	CTSSPAGTLFYEQYF
few	TRBD1	TRBV6-1	TRBJ1-5	TGTGCCAGCACCCACGGACAGGGCGGACAGCCCCAGCATTTT	CASTHGQGGQPQHF
many	-	TRBV6-1	TRBJ2-5	TGTGCCAGCAGTGAGAATACGGGGGCTCTCCAAGAGACCCAGTACTTC	CASSENTGALQETQYF
-	-	TRBV6-5	TRBJ2-1	TGTGCCAGCAGTCCCTGGACTACGGTGGGCAATGAGCAGTTCTTC	CASSPWTTVGNEQFF
many	-	TRBV20-1	TRBJ2-2	TGCAGTGCTAGTGATTACAGGACCGGGGAGCTGTTTTTT	CSASDYRTGELFF
-	-	TRBV13	TRBJ2-1	TGTGCCAGCAGCCCCCCCCGAGCGATTAGTTTTAATGAGCAGTTCTTC	CASSPPRAISFNEQFF
many	-	TRBV12-3/TRBV12-4	TRBJ1-1	TGTGCCAGCAGTCTCTCCTGGCAGGGAAGCACTGAAGCTTTCTTT	CASSLSWQGSTEAFF
few	-	TRBV3-1	TRBJ2-2	TGTGCCAGCAGTCGATGGGAGTCGCGGGAGCTGTTTTTT	CASSRWESRELFF
many	TRBD2	TRBV12-3/TRBV12-4	TRBJ2-1	TGTGCCATTCTTCGGCGGGAGGTACCAGGGAATGAGCAGTTCTTC	CAILRREVPGNEQFF
many	-	TRBV19	TRBJ2-7	TGTGCCAGTAGTATTTCGGGGTTCGAGCAGTACTTC	CASSISGFEQYF
-	TRBD1	TRBV3-1	TRBJ1-1	TGTGCCAGCATTCCGACAGGGGCAGCTGAAGCTTTCTTT	CASIPTGAAEAFF